These 26 T cell receptor beta chains came from one sample sequenced in a study of sequential checkpoint blockade in melanoma. The treatment denotes: randomized to nivolumab then ipilimumab (arm A) or the reverse (arm B). The protocol was immunoSEQ multiplex PCR, while the TCRdb copy is restricted to in-frame clones and leaves out a portion. The repertoire holds 10,000 to 15,000 clones, with around 23% as singletons. This specimen was tumor tissue (inferred from file names), taken from a patient given nivolumab and ipilimumab in sequence. The receptors originated from a human donor with melanoma.

This clone was seen a few times. This chain uses TRBV7-5 with TRBJ2-7; TRBD2, the table's D call, was not compared with the DNA. TRBV7-5 constitutes a pseudogene. This CDR3 region has 14 residues. CDR3 sequence (DNA): TGTGCCAGCAGCTCACTAGCGGGAGAGTCCGAGCAGTACTTC. It encodes CASSSLAGESEQYF.

The chain links TRBV19 to TRBJ2-3, with 8 bases fitting TRBD2. Germline-derived CDR1 and CDR2 are LNHDA and SQIVND (reference sequence). The length of the CDR3 is 15 residues. With 6 bases clipped from V and 4 bases from J, the junction kept 9 bases outside the gene matches. The CDR3 DNA reads as TGTGCCAGTAGGCTTCCCGGGGGGGGTCCAGATACGCAGTATTTT. It specifies CASRLPGGGPDTQYF.

This clone was detected a few times. The gene calls are TRBV15 and TRBJ2-7, with 8 bases aligning to TRBD1. Germline assignment: CDR1 LNHNV and CDR2 YYDKDF (reference sequence). The length of the CDR3 is 15 residues. Trimming removed 0 bases from V and 1 base from J; junction bases left unmatched: 2. The CDR3 DNA reads as TGTGCCACCAGCAGAGATCGGACAGGGTCCTACGAGCAGTACTTC. This sequence encodes CATSRDRTGSYEQYF.

This rearrangement joins TRBV11-3 to TRBJ1-5; D not certain. CDR1 is SGHNT and CDR2 is YENEEA in the germline V gene. V was clipped by 1 base and J by 0 bases, with 7 bases between them. CDR3 length: 15 residues. The CDR3 nucleotides read TGTGCCAGCAGCTTAGTTTGGGGTAGCAATCAGCCCCAGCATTTT. Translation gives CASSLVWGSNQPQHF.

The V gene is TRBV6-8, the J gene TRBJ1-1; 11 nucleotides align to TRBD1. The CDR3 runs 14 residues. Germline CDR1 is MNHGY and CDR2 is SAAAGT. Trimming took 4 bases from V and 5 from J; bases not matched to a gene: 3. The CDR3 bases are TGTGCCAGCAGTTGGACAGGGGGCCGGACTGAAGCTTTCTTT. Protein: CASSWTGGRTEAFF.

V and J are TRBV6-8 and TRBJ1-4, with TRBD1 matching 8 bases. From germline, CDR1 is MNHGY and CDR2 SAAAGT. CDR3 length: 16 residues. J lost 2 bases, V lost 5 bases, and 7 bases had no gene match. The CDR3 is CASSQLQGATNEKLFF. Here the CDR3 DNA reads TGTGCCAGCAGTCAGCTCCAGGGGGCCACTAATGAAAAACTGTTTTTT.

This rearrangement joins TRBV14 to TRBJ2-7; D is ambiguous. The germline V gene encodes CDR1 SGHDN and CDR2 FVKESK. The CDR3 spans 11 residues. The ends were cut back, 3 bases at V and 0 bases at J, with 0 bases in the middle. CDR3 residues: CASSHSYEQYF. Written as DNA, the CDR3 is TGTGCCAGCAGCCACTCCTACGAGCAGTACTTC.

This clone was counted only a few times. The V call is TRBV28, the J call TRBJ1-6; no firm D call. The V end was cut by 5 bases, the J end by 6 bases, with 5 bases between. The CDR3 totals 12 residues. CDR1 MDHEN and CDR2 SYDVKM come from the germline V gene. The CDR3 coding sequence is TGTGCCAGCAGTCTCGTTAATTCACCCCTCCACTTT. This encodes CASSLVNSPLHF.

V usage is TRBV28 and J usage is TRBJ2-7, with 8 nucleotides matching TRBD1. The CDR3 runs 14 residues. Looked up from germline, CDR1 is MDHEN and CDR2 is SYDVKM. Losses at the gene ends were 5 bases for V and 4 bases for J; bases not matched to a gene: 7. DNA for the CDR3: TGTGCCAGCAGTCCGGACAGGGTGGGGTACGAGCAGTACTTC. This encodes CASSPDRVGYEQYF.

The table lists this clone with a few counts. This chain connects TRBV9 to TRBJ1-5, with 8 bases matching TRBD1. Germline trimming cut 4 bases from V and 5 bases from J; bases unmatched to any gene: 11. This CDR3 contains 16 residues. CDR1 and CDR2 from the germline V gene are SGDLS and YYNGEE. CDR3 amino acids: CASSPTTGALDQPQHF. CDR3 nucleotide sequence: TGTGCCAGCAGCCCCACGACAGGGGCCCTGGATCAGCCCCAGCATTTT.

The rearrangement joins TRBV14 to TRBJ1-1; the D is unclear. Germline V lookup: CDR1 SGHDN, CDR2 FVKESK. The CDR3 has 14 residues. The V end lost 0 bases, the J end lost 5 bases, and 10 bases lay between the germline ends. CDR3 sequence (DNA): TGTGCCAGCAGCCAAGAAAATTGGGAGACTGAAGCTTTCTTT. Protein sequence: CASSQENWETEAFF. Full variable domain (missing parts from reference TRBV14 and TRBJ1-1): EAGVTQFPSHSVIEKGQTVTLRCDPISGHDNLYWYRRVMGKEIKFLLHFVKESKQDESGMPNNRFLAERTGGTYSTLKVQPAELEDSGVYFCASSQENWETEAFFGQGTRLTVV.

The chain couples TRBV6-8 to TRBJ2-1; D is possibly TRBD2 (5 bases). The CDR3 totals 14 residues. CDR1 and CDR2 (germline): MNHGY, SAAAGT. V gave up 7 bases and J gave up 0 bases, with 10 bases separating them. The CDR3 sequence is CASMGSLSYNEQFF. The CDR3 DNA reads as TGTGCCAGCATGGGGAGCCTCTCCTACAATGAGCAGTTCTTC.

This clone was observed a few times. The chain uses TRBV19 and TRBJ2-2; tentatively, D is TRBD1 (5 bases). CDR1 is LNHDA, CDR2 SQIVND, per germline (reference sequence). The V end lost 5 bases, the J end lost 7 bases, and 14 bases lay between the germline ends. The CDR3 length is 14 residues. The CDR3 sequence is CASSPGIQGGELFF. The CDR3, as DNA: TGTGCCAGTAGTCCAGGGATCCAAGGCGGGGAGCTGTTTTTT.

This clone showed up just a few times. The chain is built from TRBV5-1 and TRBJ2-3; 8 bases agree with TRBD2. The CDR3 extends over 14 amino acids. V dropped 4 bases and J dropped 1; count of bases not matched to a gene: 2. The germline V gene encodes CDR1 SGHRS and CDR2 YFSETQ. The CDR3 sequence is CASSLTSGTDTQYF. In nucleotides, the CDR3 is TGCGCCAGCAGCCTGACTAGCGGCACAGATACGCAGTATTTT.

This clone qualifies as medium-sized (0.01 to 0.1%). The chain is built from TRBV6-8 and TRBJ2-7; TRBD1 matches 9 bases. Germline V gene sequence: CDR1 MNHGY, CDR2 SAAAGT. V was pared by 10 bases and J by 1 base, with 8 bases of the junction left unmatched. The CDR3 length is 14 residues. The CDR3: CAIREGTGSYEQYF. In DNA form, the CDR3 reads TGTGCCATCAGGGAAGGGACAGGGTCCTACGAGCAGTACTTC.

This chain connects TRBV29-1 to TRBJ2-1; D is uncertain. V was pared by 0 bases and J by 9 bases, with 12 bases between. CDR1 and CDR2 (germline): SQVTM, ANQGSEA. CDR3 length: 13 amino acids. CDR3 DNA sequence: TGCAGCGTTGAAGACCCCAGTCACGCTGAGCAGTTCTTC. The encoded protein is CSVEDPSHAEQFF.

This clone came up many times. V usage is TRBV11-3 and J usage is TRBJ2-3; maybe TRBD2 (6 bases). V was clipped by 3 bases and J by 0 bases, with 13 bases between them. CDR3 size: 16 residues. Looked up from germline, CDR1 is SGHNT and CDR2 is YENEEA. For the CDR3, the DNA is TGTGCCAGCAGCTTTTCAGCCAGCGGGAGCACAGATACGCAGTATTTT. Translated: CASSFSASGSTDTQYF.

CDR3 nucleotide sequence: TGTGCCAGCTCACCACAGGGGACAACAGAGGGCCATGGCTACACCTTC. Amino acids: CASSPQGTTEGHGYTF. This chain uses TRBV18 with TRBJ1-2, with a weak D call TRBD1 (6 bases). The CDR3 spans 16 residues. Trimming shortened V by 1 base and J by 6 bases, and 18 bases separated the two germline ends. Per germline, CDR1 KGHSH and CDR2 LQKENI.

The chain combines TRBV9 with TRBJ2-2; D perhaps matches TRBD2 (5 bases). CDR3 size: 15 residues. Trimming removed 0 bases from V and 4 bases from J, with 10 bases in between. CDR1 is SGDLS, CDR2 YYNGEE, per germline. The CDR3 nucleotides read TGTGCCAGCAGCGTAGTAGTAGGACTCACCGGGGAGCTGTTTTTT. It specifies CASSVVVGLTGELFF.

The chain is built from TRBV25-1 and TRBJ2-3; the D call may be TRBD1 or TRBD2 (5 bases each). Germline CDR1 is MGHDK and CDR2 is SYGVNS. This CDR3 has 15 residues. Trimming removed 2 bases at V and 2 bases at J, with 11 bases between. The CDR3 is CASSEGGGPTDTQYF. The CDR3 DNA is TGTGCCAGCAGTGAAGGTGGGGGACCCACAGATACGCAGTATTTT.

V is TRBV19 and J is TRBJ2-6; D is uncertain. Germline assignment: CDR1 LNHDA and CDR2 SQIVND (reference sequence). The V end was cut by 10 bases, the J end by 3 bases, with 16 bases between. The CDR3 spans 15 residues. The CDR3 region has the DNA TGTGCCACCCAAATCTACGGCTTTGGGGCCAACGTCCTGACTTTC. It codes for CATQIYGFGANVLTF.

By share, this clone counts as medium-sized (0.01 to 0.1%). This rearrangement joins TRBV6-8 to TRBJ2-5; possibly TRBD1 for D (5 bases). Germline CDR1 is MNHGY and CDR2 is SAAAGT. Trimming removed 5 bases at V and 5 bases at J, with 15 bases between. The CDR3 is 14 amino acids. DNA of the CDR3: TGTGCCAGCAGTCTTTCTCAGGGTTGGGAGACCCAGTACTTC. It specifies CASSLSQGWETQYF.

This clone was seen at least ten times. V is TRBV11-3 and J is TRBJ1-3; D is ambiguous. The ends were cut back, 3 bases at V and 3 bases at J, with 12 bases in the middle. CDR3 length: 15 amino acids. The germline V gene has CDR1 SGHNT and CDR2 YENEEA. The CDR3 spells CASSFGRSYGNTIYF. DNA for the CDR3: TGTGCCAGCAGCTTTGGCAGGTCATATGGAAACACCATATATTTT.

The chain has TRBV5-1 and TRBJ2-5; TRBD2 matches 11 bases. J gave up 3 bases and V 4 bases, and 5 bases lay outside the gene matches. The CDR3 has 15 residues. Germline CDR1 reads SGHRS; CDR2 reads YFSETQ. In nucleotides, the CDR3 is TGCGCCAGCAGCACAGGGACTAGCGGAAAAGAGACCCAGTACTTC. Its protein is CASSTGTSGKETQYF.

The chain has TRBV19 and TRBJ1-1, with a tentative D call TRBD1 (5 bases). Trimming removed 3 bases at V and 5 bases at J, with 13 bases between. The CDR3 has 14 residues. Looked up from germline, CDR1 is LNHDA and CDR2 is SQIVND (reference sequence). CDR3 region: CASSMGLLGTEAFF. The CDR3 DNA reads TGTGCCAGTAGTATGGGACTCTTAGGGACTGAAGCTTTCTTT.

This clone was seen a few times. This rearrangement joins TRBV6-8 to TRBJ1-2; a possible D gene is TRBD1 (5 bases). CDR1 is MNHGY, CDR2 SAAAGT, per germline. Deletions cut 6 bases from V and 6 bases from J, with 14 bases between. This CDR3 region has 13 residues. The chain's CDR3 is CASRPSGGDGYTF. CDR3 nucleotide sequence: TGTGCCAGCAGACCCTCTGGGGGGGATGGCTACACCTTC.